This TCR beta chain was recorded in a study of early T cells in non-severe SARS-CoV-2 infection. TCRdb used MiXCR to reprocess the 5' RACE reads, holding one entry per CDR3 protein. Among about 71,000 distinct CDR3 sequences, 12% to 15% were seen once, and the ten largest hold around 15%. From germline, CDR1 is GTSNPN and CDR2 SVGIG (reference sequence). CDR3 length: 15 residues. The ends were cut back, 5 bases at V and 5 bases at J, with 21 bases in the middle. The sample taken for sequencing was whole blood. The V call is TRBV30, the J call TRBJ1-1; perhaps TRBD1 as D (5 bases). The receptor comes from an adult who was a healthcare worker with PCR-confirmed SARS-CoV-2 infection or an uninfected control (not recorded which). The chain's CDR3 is CAWSRGRLKDTEAFF. In DNA, the CDR3 is TGTGCCTGGTCTAGGGGTCGGCTCAAGGATACTGAAGCTTTCTTT.